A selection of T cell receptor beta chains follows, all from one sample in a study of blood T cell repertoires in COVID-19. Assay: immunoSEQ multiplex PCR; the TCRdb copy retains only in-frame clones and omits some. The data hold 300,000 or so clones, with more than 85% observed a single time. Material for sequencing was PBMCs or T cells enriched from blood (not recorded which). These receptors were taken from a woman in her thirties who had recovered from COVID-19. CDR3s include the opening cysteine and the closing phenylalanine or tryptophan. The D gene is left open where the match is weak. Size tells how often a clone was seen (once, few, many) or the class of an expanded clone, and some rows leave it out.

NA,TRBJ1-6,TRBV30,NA,CAWSARYNSPLHF,TGTGCCTGGAGTGCGCGGTATAATTCACCCCTCCACTTT
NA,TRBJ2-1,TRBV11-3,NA,CASSRGYRERQFF,TGTGCCAGCAGCCGAGGATACAGGGAAAGGCAGTTCTTC
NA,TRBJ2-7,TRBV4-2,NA,CASSQGAEGAYEQYF,TGTGCCAGCAGCCAAGGGGCCGAGGGGGCCTACGAGCAGTACTTC
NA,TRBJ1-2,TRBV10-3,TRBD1,CAISDGQGLDLIYTF,TGTGCCATCAGTGACGGACAGGGTTTGGACCTGATCTACACCTTC
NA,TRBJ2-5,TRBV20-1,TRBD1,CSASTGARETQYF,TGCAGTGCTAGTACAGGGGCCCGGGAGACCCAGTACTTC
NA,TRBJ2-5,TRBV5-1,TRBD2,CASSLRLSGGAQETQYF,TGCGCCAGCAGCTTGAGGTTAAGCGGGGGGGCTCAGGAGACCCAGTACTTC
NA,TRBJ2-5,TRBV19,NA,CASSTGHRETQYF,TGTGCCAGTAGTACGGGACATAGAGAGACCCAGTACTTC
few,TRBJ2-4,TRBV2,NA,CASSEQEVAKNIQYF,TGTGCCAGCAGTGAACAGGAGGTTGCCAAAAACATTCAGTACTTC
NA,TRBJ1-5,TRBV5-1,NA,CASSLDYSNQPQHF,TGCGCCAGCAGCTTGGATTATAGCAATCAGCCCCAGCATTTT
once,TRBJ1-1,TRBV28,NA,CASRDNRWEGEAFF,TGTGCCAGCAGAGATAACAGGTGGGAGGGTGAAGCTTTCTTT
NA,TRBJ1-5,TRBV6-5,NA,CASRFGQNQPQHF,TGTGCCAGCAGGTTCGGACAGAATCAGCCCCAGCATTTT
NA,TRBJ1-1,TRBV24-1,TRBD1,CATSDSQGGNTEAFF,TGTGCCACCAGTGATAGCCAGGGGGGGAACACTGAAGCTTTCTTT
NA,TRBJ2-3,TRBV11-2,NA,CASSLVGGGETDTQYF,TGTGCCAGCAGCTTAGTTGGAGGGGGCGAGACAGATACGCAGTATTTT
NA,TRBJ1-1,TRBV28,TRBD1,CASSQLRPPGQGSTEAFF,TGTGCCAGCAGTCAATTACGGCCTCCGGGACAGGGGAGCACTGAAGCTTTCTTT
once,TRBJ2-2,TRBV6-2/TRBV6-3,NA,CASSSQTTNTGELFF,TGTGCCAGCAGTTCACAGACAACGAACACCGGGGAGCTGTTTTTT
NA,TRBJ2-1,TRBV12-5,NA,CASAAGALGNEQFF,TGTGCTAGTGCGGCGGGGGCGCTAGGCAATGAGCAGTTCTTC
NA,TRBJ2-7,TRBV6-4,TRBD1,CASSDSRTGVSYEQYF,TGTGCCAGCAGTGACTCGAGGACAGGGGTTTCCTACGAGCAGTACTTC
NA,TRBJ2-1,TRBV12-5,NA,CASFLSGITYNEQFF,TGTGCTAGTTTTCTTTCGGGGATTACCTACAATGAGCAGTTCTTC
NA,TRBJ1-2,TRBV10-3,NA,CAISEQGIESVGYTF,TGTGCCATCAGTGAGCAGGGAATCGAGAGTGTCGGCTACACCTTC
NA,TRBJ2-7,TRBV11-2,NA,CASSSPLSGGYEQYF,TGTGCCAGCAGCTCACCCTTGTCGGGTGGCTACGAGCAGTACTTC
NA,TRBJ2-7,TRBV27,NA,CASSLLPSSYEQYF,TGTGCCAGCAGTTTACTCCCTTCCTCCTACGAGCAGTACTTC
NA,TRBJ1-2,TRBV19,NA,CASNPDSFNYGYTF,TGTGCCAGTAACCCGGACAGTTTTAACTATGGCTACACCTTC
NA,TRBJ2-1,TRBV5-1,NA,CASSLDRSYNEQFF,TGCGCCAGCAGCTTGGACCGGTCCTACAATGAGCAGTTCTTC
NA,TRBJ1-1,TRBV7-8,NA,CASSVPQGPVRGGTEAFF,TGTGCCAGCAGCGTCCCACAGGGCCCCGTCAGAGGGGGCACTGAAGCTTTCTTT
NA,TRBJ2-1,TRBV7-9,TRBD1,CASSLLGDRVYNEQFF,TGTGCCAGCAGCTTACTCGGGGACAGGGTCTACAATGAGCAGTTCTTC
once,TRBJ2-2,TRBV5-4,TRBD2,CASSRDYGTGELFF,TGTGCCAGCAGCAGGGACTACGGCACCGGGGAGCTGTTTTTT
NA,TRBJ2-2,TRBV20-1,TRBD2,CSASTSGLTGELFF,TGCAGTGCTAGTACTAGCGGGTTAACCGGGGAGCTGTTTTTT
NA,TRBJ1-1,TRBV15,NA,CATSRDGQFTEAFF,TGTGCCACCAGCAGAGATGGACAGTTCACTGAAGCTTTCTTT
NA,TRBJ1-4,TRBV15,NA,CATSRDIRGGRSEKLFF,TGTGCCACCAGCAGAGATATTAGGGGAGGTAGGAGTGAAAAACTGTTTTTT
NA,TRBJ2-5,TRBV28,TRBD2,CASSLASGGGGAAQYF,TGTGCCAGCAGTTTAGCCAGCGGGGGCGGGGGGGCGGCCCAGTACTTC
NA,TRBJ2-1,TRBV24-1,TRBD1,CATSDSDRVYNEQFF,TGTGCCACCAGTGATTCCGACAGGGTATACAATGAGCAGTTCTTC
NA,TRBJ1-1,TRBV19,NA,CASTPQFMNTEAFF,TGTGCCAGTACCCCCCAGTTCATGAACACTGAAGCTTTCTTT
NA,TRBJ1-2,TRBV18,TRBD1,CASSQEDRGYGYTF,TGTGCCAGCTCTCAGGAGGACAGGGGCTATGGCTACACCTTC
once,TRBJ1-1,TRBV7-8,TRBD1,CASSRDRGVEAFF,TGTGCCAGCAGCCGGGACAGGGGAGTTGAAGCTTTCTTT
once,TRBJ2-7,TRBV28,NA,CASSSRPRLYEQYF,TGTGCCAGCAGCTCGCGTCCTAGGTTATACGAGCAGTACTTC
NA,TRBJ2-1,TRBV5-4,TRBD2,CASSLDSGSDNEQFF,TGTGCCAGCAGCTTGGATAGCGGGTCTGACAATGAGCAGTTCTTC
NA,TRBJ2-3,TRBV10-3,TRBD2,CAIKRDLTSSQYF,TGTGCCATCAAGCGGGACCTGACCTCCTCGCAGTATTTT
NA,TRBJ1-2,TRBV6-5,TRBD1,CASIAGGLNYGYTF,TGTGCCAGCATAGCAGGGGGATTAAACTATGGCTACACCTTC
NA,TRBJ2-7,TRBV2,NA,CASSVSVDFYYEQYF,TGTGCCAGCAGTGTTTCGGTCGATTTTTACTACGAGCAGTACTTC
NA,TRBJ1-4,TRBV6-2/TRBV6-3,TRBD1,CASSYPDRGHEKLFF,TGTGCCAGCAGTTATCCGGACAGGGGGCACGAAAAACTGTTTTTT
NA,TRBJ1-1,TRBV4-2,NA,CASSPVEGLGNTEAFF,TGTGCCAGCAGCCCTGTCGAGGGTTTAGGGAACACTGAAGCTTTCTTT
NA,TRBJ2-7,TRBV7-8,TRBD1,CASSPGTVNGFSYEQYF,TGTGCCAGCAGCCCCGGGACAGTCAACGGATTTTCCTACGAGCAGTACTTC
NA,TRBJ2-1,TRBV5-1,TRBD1,CASRLVGQTYNEQFF,TGCGCCAGCAGGTTGGTGGGACAGACCTACAATGAGCAGTTCTTC
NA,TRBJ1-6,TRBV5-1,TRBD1,CASSRGQGYSPLHF,TGCGCCAGCAGCAGGGGACAGGGATATTCACCCCTCCACTTT
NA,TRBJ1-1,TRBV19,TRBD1,CASEDRANTEAFF,TGTGCCTCAGAGGACAGGGCGAACACTGAAGCTTTCTTT
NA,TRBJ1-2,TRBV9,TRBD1,CATEGADGYTF,TGTGCCACCGAGGGGGCAGATGGCTACACCTTC
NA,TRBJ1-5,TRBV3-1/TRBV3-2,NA,CASSRAGSNQPQHF,TGTGCCAGCAGCCGGGCAGGGAGCAATCAGCCCCAGCATTTT
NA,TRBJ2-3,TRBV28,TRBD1,CASSTRDRDITDTQYF,TGTGCCAGCAGTACCCGGGACAGGGACATTACAGATACGCAGTATTTT
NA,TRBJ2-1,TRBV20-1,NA,CSASWQQGLGGIYNEQFF,TGCAGTGCTAGTTGGCAACAGGGGTTGGGGGGAATCTACAATGAGCAGTTCTTC